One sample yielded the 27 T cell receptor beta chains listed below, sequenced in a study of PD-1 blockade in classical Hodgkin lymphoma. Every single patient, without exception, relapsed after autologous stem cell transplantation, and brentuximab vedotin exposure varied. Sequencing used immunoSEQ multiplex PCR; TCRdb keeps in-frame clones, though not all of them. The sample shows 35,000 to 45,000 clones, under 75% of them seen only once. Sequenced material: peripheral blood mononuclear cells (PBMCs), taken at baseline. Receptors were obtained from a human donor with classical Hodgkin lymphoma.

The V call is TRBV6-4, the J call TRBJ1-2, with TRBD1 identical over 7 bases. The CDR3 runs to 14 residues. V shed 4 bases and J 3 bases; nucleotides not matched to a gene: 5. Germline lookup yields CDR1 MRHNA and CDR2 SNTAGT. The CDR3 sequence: CASSATGSHYGYTF. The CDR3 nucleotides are TGTGCCAGCAGTGCGACAGGGTCGCACTATGGCTACACCTTC.

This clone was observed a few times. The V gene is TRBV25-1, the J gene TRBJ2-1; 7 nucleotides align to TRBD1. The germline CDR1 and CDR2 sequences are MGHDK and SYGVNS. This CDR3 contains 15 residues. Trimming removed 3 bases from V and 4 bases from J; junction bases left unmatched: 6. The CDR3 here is CASSDSGGWYNEQFF. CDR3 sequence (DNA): TGTGCCAGCAGTGACTCAGGGGGTTGGTACAATGAGCAGTTCTTC.

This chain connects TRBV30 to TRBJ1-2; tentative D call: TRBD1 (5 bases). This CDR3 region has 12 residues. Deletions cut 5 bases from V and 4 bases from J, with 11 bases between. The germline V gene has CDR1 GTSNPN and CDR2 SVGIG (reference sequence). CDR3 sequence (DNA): TGTGCCTGGGAGGGGTCAGGCTATGGCTACACCTTC. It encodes CAWEGSGYGYTF. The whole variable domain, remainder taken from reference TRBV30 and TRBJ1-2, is SQTIHQWPATLVQPVGSPLSLECTVEGTSNPNLYWYRQAAGRGLQLLFYSVGIGQISSEVPQNLSASRPQDRQFILSSKKLLLSDSGFYLCAWEGSGYGYTFGSGTRLTVV.

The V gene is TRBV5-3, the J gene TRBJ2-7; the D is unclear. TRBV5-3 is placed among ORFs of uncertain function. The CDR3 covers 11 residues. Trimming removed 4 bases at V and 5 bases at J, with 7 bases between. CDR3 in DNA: TGTGCCAGAAGCCCGTCGGACGAGCAGTACTTC. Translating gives CARSPSDEQYF.

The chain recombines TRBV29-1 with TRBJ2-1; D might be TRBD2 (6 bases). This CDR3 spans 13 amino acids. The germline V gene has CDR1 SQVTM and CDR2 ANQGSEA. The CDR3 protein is CGTQGRGANEQFF. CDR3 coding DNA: TGCGGGACTCAGGGTAGAGGGGCCAATGAGCAGTTCTTC.

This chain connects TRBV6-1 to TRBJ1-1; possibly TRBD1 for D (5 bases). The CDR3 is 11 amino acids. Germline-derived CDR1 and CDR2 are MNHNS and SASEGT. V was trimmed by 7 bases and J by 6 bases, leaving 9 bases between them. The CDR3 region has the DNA TGTGCCAGCATGGTGGGGGCTGAAGCTTTCTTT. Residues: CASMVGAEAFF.

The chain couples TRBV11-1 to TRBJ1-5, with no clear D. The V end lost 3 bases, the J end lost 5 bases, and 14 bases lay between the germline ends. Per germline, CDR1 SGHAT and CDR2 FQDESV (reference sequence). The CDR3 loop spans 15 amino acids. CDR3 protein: CASSLRGEGHQPQHF. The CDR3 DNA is TGTGCCAGCAGCTTGCGGGGAGAGGGCCATCAGCCCCAGCATTTT. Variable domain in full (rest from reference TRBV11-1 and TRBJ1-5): EAEVAQSPRYKITEKSQAVAFWCDPISGHATLYWYRQILGQGPELLVQFQDESVVDDSQLPKDRFSAERLKGVDSTLKIQPAELGDSAMYLCASSLRGEGHQPQHFGDGTRLSIL.

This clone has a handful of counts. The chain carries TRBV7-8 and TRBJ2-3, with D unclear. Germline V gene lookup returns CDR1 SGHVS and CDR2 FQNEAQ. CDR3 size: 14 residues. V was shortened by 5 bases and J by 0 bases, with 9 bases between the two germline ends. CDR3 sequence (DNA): TGTGCCAGCAGCCCCCAAAGCAGCACAGATACGCAGTATTTT. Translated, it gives CASSPQSSTDTQYF. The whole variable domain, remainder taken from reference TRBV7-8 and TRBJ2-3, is GAGVSQSPRYKVAKRGQDVALRCDPISGHVSLFWYQQALGQGPEFLTYFQNEAQLDKSGLPSDRFFAERPEGSVSTLKIQRTQQEDSAVYLCASSPQSSTDTQYFGPGTRLTVL.

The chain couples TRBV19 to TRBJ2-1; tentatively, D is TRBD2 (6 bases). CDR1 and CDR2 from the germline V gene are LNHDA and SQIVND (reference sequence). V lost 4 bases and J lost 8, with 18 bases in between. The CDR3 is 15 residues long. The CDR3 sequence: CASSNGAGWGDEQFF. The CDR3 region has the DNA TGTGCCAGTAGTAACGGGGCGGGCTGGGGGGATGAGCAGTTCTTC.

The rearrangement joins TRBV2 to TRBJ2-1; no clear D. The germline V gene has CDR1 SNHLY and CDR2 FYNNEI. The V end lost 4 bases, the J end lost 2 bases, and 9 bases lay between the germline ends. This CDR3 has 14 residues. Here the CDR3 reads CASSVGLAYNEQFF. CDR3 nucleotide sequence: TGTGCCAGCAGTGTCGGCCTAGCCTACAATGAGCAGTTCTTC.

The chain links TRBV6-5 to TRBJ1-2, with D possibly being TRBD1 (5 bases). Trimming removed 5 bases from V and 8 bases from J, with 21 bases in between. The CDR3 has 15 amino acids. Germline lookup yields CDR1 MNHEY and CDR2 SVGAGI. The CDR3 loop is CASSPPLTRGDGYTF. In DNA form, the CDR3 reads TGTGCCAGCAGTCCCCCTCTGACCCGCGGGGACGGCTACACCTTC.

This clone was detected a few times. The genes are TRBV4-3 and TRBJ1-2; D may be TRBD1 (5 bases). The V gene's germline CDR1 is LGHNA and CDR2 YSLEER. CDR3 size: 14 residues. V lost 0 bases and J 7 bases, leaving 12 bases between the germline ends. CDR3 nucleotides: TGCGCCAGCAGCCAAGATTCCAGGGATGGTGGCTACACCTTC. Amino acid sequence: CASSQDSRDGGYTF.

Here the CDR3 reads CASSLQANTEAFF. DNA of the CDR3: TGTGCCAGCAGTCTCCAGGCGAACACTGAAGCTTTCTTT. V gene TRBV2 combines with J gene TRBJ1-1; D uncertain. The CDR3 sequence is 13 residues long. The germline V gene has CDR1 SNHLY and CDR2 FYNNEI. Trimming shortened V by 5 bases and J by 1 base, and 8 bases separated the two germline ends. Based on the CDR3 plus reference TRBV2 and TRBJ1-1, the full variable domain is EPEVTQTPSHQVTQMGQEVILRCVPISNHLYFYWYRQILGQKVEFLVSFYNNEISEKSEIFDDQFSVERPDGSNFTLKIRSTKLEDSAMYFCASSLQANTEAFFGQGTRLTVV.

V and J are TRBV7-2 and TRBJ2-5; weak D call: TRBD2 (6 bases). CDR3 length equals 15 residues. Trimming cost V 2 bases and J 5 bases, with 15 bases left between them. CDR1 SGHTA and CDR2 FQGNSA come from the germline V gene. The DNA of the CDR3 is TGTGCCAGCAGCTTAATCCCGGGAGTAGTGGAGACCCAGTACTTC. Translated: CASSLIPGVVETQYF.

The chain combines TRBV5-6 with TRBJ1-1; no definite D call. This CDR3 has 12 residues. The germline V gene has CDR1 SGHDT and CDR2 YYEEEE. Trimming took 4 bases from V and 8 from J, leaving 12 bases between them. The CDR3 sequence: CASSLGGDEAFF. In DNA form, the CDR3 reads TGTGCCAGCAGCCTGGGAGGAGACGAAGCTTTCTTT.

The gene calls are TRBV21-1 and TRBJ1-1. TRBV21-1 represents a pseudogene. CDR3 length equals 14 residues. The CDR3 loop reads CASSCNGWNTEAFF. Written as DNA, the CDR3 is TGTGCCAGCAGCTGTAACGGCTGGAACACTGAAGCTTTCTTT.

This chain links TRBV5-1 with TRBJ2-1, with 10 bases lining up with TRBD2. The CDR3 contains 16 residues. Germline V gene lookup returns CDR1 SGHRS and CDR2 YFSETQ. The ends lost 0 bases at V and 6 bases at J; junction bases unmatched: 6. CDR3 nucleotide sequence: TGCGCCAGCAGCTTGGGTGCCAGCGGGGGGGCCAATGAGCAGTTCTTC. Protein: CASSLGASGGANEQFF.

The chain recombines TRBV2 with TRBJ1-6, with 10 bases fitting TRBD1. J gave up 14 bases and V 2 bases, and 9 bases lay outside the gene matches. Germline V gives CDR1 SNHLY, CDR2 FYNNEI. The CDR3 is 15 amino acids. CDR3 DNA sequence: TGTGCCAGCAGTGAAACAATGAGACAGGGGGCAACCCTCCACTTT. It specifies CASSETMRQGATLHF.

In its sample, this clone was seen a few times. The CDR3 region is CASSDPLAGEETQYF. CDR3 sequence (DNA): TGTGCCAGCAGTGACCCACTAGCGGGGGAAGAGACCCAGTACTTC. The chain couples TRBV2 to TRBJ2-5; TRBD2 matches 11 bases. Germline V gene sequence: CDR1 SNHLY, CDR2 FYNNEI. The CDR3 runs to 15 residues. Losses at the gene ends were 3 bases for V and 3 bases for J; bases not matched to a gene: 3.

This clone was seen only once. The CDR3 DNA is TGTGCCTCTGGAGAGAGGGGCCGTTCGAACGGCTACACCTTC. Protein product: CASGERGRSNGYTF. The chain combines TRBV30 with TRBJ1-2, with D tentatively TRBD1 (5 bases). The V end lost 7 bases, the J end lost 8 bases, and 23 bases lay between the germline ends. The CDR3 consists of 14 residues. Germline loops: CDR1 GTSNPN, CDR2 SVGIG (reference sequence).

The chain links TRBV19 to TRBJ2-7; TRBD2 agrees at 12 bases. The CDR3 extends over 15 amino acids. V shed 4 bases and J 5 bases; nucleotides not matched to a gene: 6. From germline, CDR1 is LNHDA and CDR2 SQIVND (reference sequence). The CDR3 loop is CASSRAWTSGNEQYF. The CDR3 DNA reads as TGTGCCAGTAGTAGGGCCTGGACTAGCGGGAACGAGCAGTACTTC.

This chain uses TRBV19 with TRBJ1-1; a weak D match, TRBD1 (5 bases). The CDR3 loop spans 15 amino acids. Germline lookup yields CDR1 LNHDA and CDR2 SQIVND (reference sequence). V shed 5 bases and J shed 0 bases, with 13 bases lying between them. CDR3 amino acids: CASSPIQAVNTEAFF. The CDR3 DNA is TGTGCCAGTAGTCCGATACAGGCGGTGAACACTGAAGCTTTCTTT.

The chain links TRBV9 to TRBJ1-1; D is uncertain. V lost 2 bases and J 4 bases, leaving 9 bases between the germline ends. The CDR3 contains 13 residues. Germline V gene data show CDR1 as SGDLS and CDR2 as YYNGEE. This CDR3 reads CASSVGRATEAFF. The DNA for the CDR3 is TGTGCCAGCAGCGTGGGGAGGGCCACTGAAGCTTTCTTT.

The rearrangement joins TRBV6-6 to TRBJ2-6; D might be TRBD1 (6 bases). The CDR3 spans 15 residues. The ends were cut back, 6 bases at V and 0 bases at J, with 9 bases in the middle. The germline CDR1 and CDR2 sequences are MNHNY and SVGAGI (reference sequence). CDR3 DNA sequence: TGTGCCAGCAGACGACAGGCCTCTGGGGCCAACGTCCTGACTTTC. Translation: CASRRQASGANVLTF.

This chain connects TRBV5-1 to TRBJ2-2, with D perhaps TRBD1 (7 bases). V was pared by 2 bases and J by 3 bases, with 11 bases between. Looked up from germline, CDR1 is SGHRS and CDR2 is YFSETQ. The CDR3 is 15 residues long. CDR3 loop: CASSFIRGDTGELFF. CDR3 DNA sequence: TGCGCCAGCAGCTTCATCAGGGGGGACACCGGGGAGCTGTTTTTT.

The CDR3, as DNA: TGTGCCAGCAGTGACAGGCTCTCTGGGGCCAACGTCCTGACTTTC. Its protein is CASSDRLSGANVLTF. This chain uses TRBV2 with TRBJ2-6; D not resolved. The V end was cut by 3 bases, the J end by 0 bases, with 6 bases between. CDR1 and CDR2 (germline): SNHLY, FYNNEI. The CDR3 has 15 residues.

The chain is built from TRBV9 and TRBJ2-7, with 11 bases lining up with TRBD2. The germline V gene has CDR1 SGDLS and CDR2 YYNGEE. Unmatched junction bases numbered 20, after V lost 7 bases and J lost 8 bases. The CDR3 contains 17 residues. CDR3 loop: CASARKVLAGGRAKQYF. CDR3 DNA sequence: TGTGCCAGCGCGAGGAAGGTCCTAGCGGGGGGCCGGGCCAAGCAGTACTTC.